This TCR beta chain appears in the sequencing data of a study of cytomegalovirus exposure and HLA in healthy donors. Study background: The study placed around 80% of its approximately 400 genotyped donors in the Caucasian-associated ancestry cluster.

CDR3 length equals 17 residues. Trimming pared 3 bases from V and 7 bases from J, leaving 22 bases between. In germline, CDR1 is LNHDA, CDR2 SQIVND (reference sequence). This clone was recorded only once. The target antigen is unknown. PCR amplification relied on 60 Vbeta primers (plus 13 Jbeta primers). Data came from immunoSEQ multiplex PCR; TCRdb stores just in-frame clones and leaves some out. The sample gives tens of thousands of clones, about two thirds of which show up once; about 6.9% is in the top ten. Notes on the study in general: Relative to equally common others, HLA-associated TCR beta chains showed greater clonal expansion in a later analysis. Most TCR sequences were rare, but some public TCRs occurred in many donors. Highly shared variants forming one cluster were likely a sequencing artifact.

Sequencing was done on a sample of PBMCs. The TCR originated in a woman between 45 and 65 years old in good health and CMV-seropositive. This rearrangement joins TRBV19 to TRBJ2-1; the D gene is possibly TRBD1 (5 bases). The CDR3 DNA reads as TGTGCCAGTAGTATGATTATTGGGGCTGCCCTGCCGAATGAGCAGTTCTTC. The encoded protein is CASSMIIGAALPNEQFF.